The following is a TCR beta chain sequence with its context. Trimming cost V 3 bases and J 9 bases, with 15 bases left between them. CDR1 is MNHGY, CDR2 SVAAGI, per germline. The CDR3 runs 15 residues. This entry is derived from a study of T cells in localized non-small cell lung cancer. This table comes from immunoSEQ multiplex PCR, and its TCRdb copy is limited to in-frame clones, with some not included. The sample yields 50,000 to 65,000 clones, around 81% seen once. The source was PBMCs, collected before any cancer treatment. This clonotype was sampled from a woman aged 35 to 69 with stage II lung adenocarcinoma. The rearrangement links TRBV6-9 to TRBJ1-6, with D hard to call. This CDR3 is CASSYGRLGGSPLHF. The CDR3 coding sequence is TGTGCCAGCAGTTACGGCCGGCTGGGAGGTTCACCCCTCCACTTT.